This T cell receptor (beta chain) was observed in a study of blood T cell repertoires in COVID-19. Looking at the study overall: The cDNA or gDNA used as material had been derived from T cells, B-cell-depleted T cells, or PBMCs.

This CDR3 has 15 residues. The germline CDR1 and CDR2 sequences are SGHRS and YFSETQ. The ends were cut back, 0 bases at V and 6 bases at J, with 15 bases in the middle. Clones were sequenced by immunoSEQ multiplex PCR, and TCRdb holds only the in-frame ones, with some missing. The sample lists about 100,000 clones, more than 85% occurring once. The sequenced sample was peripheral blood. The source of this sequence is a man aged 50 to 60 with active COVID-19. This chain links TRBV5-1 with TRBJ1-2; the D is unclear. DNA for the CDR3: TGCGCCAGCAGCTTGGAAGGTACCTGGGCAGATGGCTACACCTTC. Translated, it gives CASSLEGTWADGYTF. Full variable domain (outside the CDR3, taken from reference TRBV5-1 and TRBJ1-2): KAGVTQTPRYLIKTRGQQVTLSCSPISGHRSVSWYQQTPGQGLQFLFEYFSETQRNKGNFPGRFSGRQFSNSRSEMNVSTLELGDSALYLCASSLEGTWADGYTFGSGTRLTVV.